These T cell receptor beta chains were read from a single sample in a study of blood T cell repertoires in COVID-19. Generated by immunoSEQ multiplex PCR, the TCRdb table keeps only in-frame clones and is missing some. This table holds 100,000 or so clones, around 90% found once. Material for sequencing was peripheral blood. The receptors derive from a man aged 18 to 29 with acute or convalescent COVID-19. The CDR3 runs from the conserved cysteine through the conserved F or W.

TRBV2 | 14 | CASSGSGLDQPQHF
TRBV6-5 | 16 | CASSYSSRGGSETQYF
TRBV19 | 15 | CASRSSGTVIEGYTF
TRBV9 | 15 | CASSVGAGKSYGYTF
TRBV5-1 | 16 | CASSLNGRGSTDTQYF
TRBV6-5 | 13 | CASIVRSGYGYTF
TRBV19 | 16 | CASKGWGDRCSYEQYF
TRBV12-3/TRBV12-4 | 11 | CASSARGNMAF
TRBV18 | 18 | CASSFRDRGITDFQPQHF
TRBV18 | 17 | CASSPPGQGTTTGGAFF
TRBV5-5 | 15 | CASSMTGTENRPQHF
TRBV5-4 | 14 | CASTIAGGQETQYF
TRBV19 | 15 | CASSIVTGSNSPLHF
TRBV10-1 | 15 | CASSGQGPTYNEQFF
TRBV27 | 16 | CASSLMGGRGKEKLFF
TRBV18 | 15 | CASSPTGGGNQPQHF
TRBV25-1 | 14 | CASSTRRGGREQYF
TRBV5-1 | 14 | CASSLGTENYGYTF
TRBV5-1 | 14 | CASSSGTGATEAFF
TRBV5-1 | 15 | CASSRGLQSTDTQYF
TRBV23-1 | 14 | CASSRGDRLYEQYF
TRBV19 | 17 | CATGGSRGLAGGNEQFF
TRBV27 | 17 | CASRFYPTGARDTEAFF
TRBV19 | 14 | CASRGDRAGTEAFF
TRBV2 | 13 | CASSGGTVYEQYF
TRBV29-1 | 13 | CSVGQAMNTEAFF
TRBV9 | 15 | CASSVGGAWNTEAFF
TRBV7-6 | 13 | CASSLLRGTEAFF
TRBV11-2 | 14 | CASSFGQTPIEQYF
TRBV7-2 | 13 | CASSQGPPREQYF
TRBV3-1/TRBV3-2 | 16 | CASSQRGKGSFYGYTF
TRBV5-4 | 16 | CASSLMGQGDSDTQYF
TRBV6-5 | 13 | CASSRQSSDKDTF
TRBV7-9 | 13 | CASSLIRDTEAFF
TRBV5-4 | 12 | CASSSVNAEQFF
TRBV2 | 12 | CASSRPDYGYTF
TRBV19 | 14 | CASSIGGTKEKLFF